These 4 T cell receptor beta chains were all obtained from the same sample, sequenced in a study of blood T cell repertoires in COVID-19. TCRdb keeps only in-frame clones here, not all; method: immunoSEQ multiplex PCR. There are about 320,000 clones in the sample; under 90% occur only once, and 11% lies in the top ten. Sequencing input: peripheral blood. These receptors were obtained from a woman in her twenties or thirties with COVID-19, enrolled during active disease.

This chain uses TRBV6-5 with TRBJ2-2; 8 bases are shared with TRBD2. Germline V lookup: CDR1 MNHEY, CDR2 SVGAGI. The trim removed 7 bases at V and 7 bases at J, leaving 8 bases unmatched. This CDR3 has 14 amino acids. The CDR3 bases are TGTGCCAGCAAAACCGGCGGGGGGAGCGGGGAGCTGTTTTTT. This translates into CASKTGGGSGELFF.

This chain connects TRBV5-5 to TRBJ1-2; D is possibly TRBD1 (5 bases). Trimming pared 2 bases from V and 2 bases from J, leaving 13 bases between. The CDR3 extends over 15 amino acids. Per the germline V gene, CDR1 is SGHKS and CDR2 is YYEKEE (reference sequence). As DNA, the CDR3 is TGTGCCAGCAGCTTAATTTCGACAGAGAACTATGGCTACACCTTC. Protein product: CASSLISTENYGYTF.

V is TRBV2 and J is TRBJ2-1; 9 bases map to TRBD2. Per germline, CDR1 SNHLY and CDR2 FYNNEI. This CDR3 contains 15 residues. The J segment lost 4 bases and the V segment lost 2 bases, leaving 3 bases of the junction unmatched. In DNA, the CDR3 is TGTGCCAGCAGTGAAATCCTAGCGGGGTACAATGAGCAGTTCTTC. Translation gives CASSEILAGYNEQFF.

The chain is built from TRBV29-1 and TRBJ1-1; possible D gene TRBD1, 6 bases. Looked up from germline, CDR1 is SQVTM and CDR2 is ANQGSEA. V shed 3 bases and J shed 4 bases, with 15 bases lying between them. This CDR3 region has 14 residues. CDR3 amino acids: CSVDSTGKATEAFF. The CDR3 bases are TGCAGCGTTGACTCCACAGGGAAGGCCACTGAAGCTTTCTTT.